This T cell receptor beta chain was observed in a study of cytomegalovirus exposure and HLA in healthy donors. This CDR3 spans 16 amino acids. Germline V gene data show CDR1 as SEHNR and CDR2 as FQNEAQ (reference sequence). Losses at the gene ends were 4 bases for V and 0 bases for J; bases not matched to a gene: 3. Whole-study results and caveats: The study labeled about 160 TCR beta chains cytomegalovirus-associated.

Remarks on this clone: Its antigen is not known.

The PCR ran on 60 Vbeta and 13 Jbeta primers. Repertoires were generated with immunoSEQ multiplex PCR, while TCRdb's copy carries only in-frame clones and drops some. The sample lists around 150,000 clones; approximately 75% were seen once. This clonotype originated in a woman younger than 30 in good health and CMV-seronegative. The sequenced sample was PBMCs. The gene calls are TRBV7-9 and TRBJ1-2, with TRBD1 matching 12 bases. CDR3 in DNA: TGTGCCAGCAGCTCCGGGACAGGGGGCTCTAACTATGGCTACACCTTC. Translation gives CASSSGTGGSNYGYTF.